Listed here are 5 T cell receptor beta chains from one sample, sequenced in a study of OX40 agonist ivuxolimab in advanced cancers. Sequencing was performed with immunoSEQ multiplex PCR; in TCRdb, only in-frame clones are kept and a portion is missing. This sample has over 50,000 clones, with roughly 90% found just once. Specimen: CD4+ or CD8+ T cells sorted from blood, collected in a trial of the OX40 agonist ivuxolimab. All receptors derive from an adult with an advanced solid tumor such as melanoma, head and neck, liver or kidney cancer.

The rearrangement joins TRBV29-1 to TRBJ2-3; perhaps TRBD1 as D (6 bases). The CDR3 loop spans 12 amino acids. Germline CDR1 SQVTM, CDR2 ANQGSEA. V was cut by 8 bases and J by 4 bases, with 13 bases left in between. The CDR3 here is CSIYRDPDTQYF. CDR3 nucleotides: TGCAGCATATACAGGGACCCAGATACGCAGTATTTT.

The chain has TRBV2 and TRBJ2-3, with 11 positions matching TRBD2. The trim removed 2 bases at V and 7 bases at J, leaving 8 bases unmatched. CDR1 and CDR2 from the germline V gene are SNHLY and FYNNEI. The CDR3 contains 16 residues. This CDR3 is CASSEFASGGTYTQYF. The CDR3 bases are TGTGCCAGCAGTGAATTCGCTAGCGGGGGGACCTATACGCAGTATTTT.

The chain employs TRBV28 and TRBJ2-7; TRBD2 agrees at 9 bases. Germline CDR1 and CDR2: MDHEN and SYDVKM. There are 14 residues in the CDR3. J was trimmed by 5 bases and V by 3 bases; bases with no gene match: 5. The CDR3 region is CASSLGLAYDEQYF. CDR3 nucleotide sequence: TGTGCCAGCAGTTTGGGACTAGCCTACGACGAGCAGTACTTC.

The chain couples TRBV30 to TRBJ2-7, with a weak D call TRBD2 (5 bases). The CDR3 totals 13 residues. The ends were cut back, 7 bases at V and 0 bases at J, with 13 bases in the middle. Germline lookup yields CDR1 GTSNPN and CDR2 SVGIG (reference sequence). The CDR3 here is CASLEGNSYEQYF. CDR3 sequence (DNA): TGTGCCTCCCTCGAGGGAAACTCCTACGAGCAGTACTTC.

This clone was counted once. The genes are TRBV6-6 and TRBJ1-5, with D unclear. This CDR3 is 11 amino acids long. The V end was cut by 8 bases, the J end by 3 bases, with 5 bases between. Germline CDR1 reads MNHNY; CDR2 reads SVGAGI (reference sequence). The DNA for the CDR3 is TGTGCCAGCGGATACAATCAGCCCCAGCATTTT. Translation: CASGYNQPQHF.